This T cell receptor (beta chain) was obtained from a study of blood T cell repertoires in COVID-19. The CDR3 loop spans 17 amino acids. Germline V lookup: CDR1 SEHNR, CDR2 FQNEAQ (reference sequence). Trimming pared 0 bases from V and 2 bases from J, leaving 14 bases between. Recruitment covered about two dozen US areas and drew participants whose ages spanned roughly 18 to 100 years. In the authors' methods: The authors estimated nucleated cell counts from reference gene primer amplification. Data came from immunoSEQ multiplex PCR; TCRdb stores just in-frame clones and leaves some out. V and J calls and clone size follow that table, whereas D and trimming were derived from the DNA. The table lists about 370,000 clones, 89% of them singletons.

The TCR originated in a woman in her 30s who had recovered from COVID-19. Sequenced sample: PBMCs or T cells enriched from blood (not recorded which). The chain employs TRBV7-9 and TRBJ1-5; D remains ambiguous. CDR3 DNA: TGTGCCAGCAGCTTAGCGGTCGGGGTTCTGGGCAATCAGCCCCAGCATTTT. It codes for CASSLAVGVLGNQPQHF.